The sequence of this TCR beta chain was determined in a study of PD-L1 blockade in urothelial cancer. Looking at the study overall: The median T cell count in blood samples was approximately 140,000.

CDR3 size: 14 residues. The germline V and J ends were trimmed by 6 bases and 3 bases, with 14 bases remaining between them. Germline lookup yields CDR1 SEHNR and CDR2 FQNEAQ (reference sequence). Assay: immunoSEQ multiplex PCR; the TCRdb copy retains only in-frame clones and omits some. The data show roughly 32,000 clones, 65% to 90% seen once. This TCR was sampled from a man in his sixties with urothelial cancer. The sequencing here drew on PBMCs, taken around atezolizumab (anti-PD-L1) treatment. V and J are TRBV7-9 and TRBJ1-1; a possible D gene is TRBD1 (6 bases). The DNA of the CDR3 is TGTGCCAGCAGACCCACTCAGGGGTACACTGAAGCTTTCTTT. It specifies CASRPTQGYTEAFF.